This TCR beta chain was documented in a study of T cells after yellow fever vaccination. The V end lost 6 bases, the J end lost 5 bases, and 16 bases lay between the germline ends. This CDR3 has 13 residues. The germline gives CDR1 DFQATT, CDR2 SNEGSKA (reference sequence). The 5'RACE template-switching step produced TCR cDNA and added a universal primer site and UMIs. TCRdb fed the 5' RACE reads into MiXCR, producing one record per CDR3 protein. Altogether approximately 550,000 distinct CDR3 sequences are present, over 15% being singletons, with the ten largest covering 13% to 15%. General study points: Just a small share of clonotypes turned up in the CD4 compartment as well as the CD8 compartment. The study found a weaker secondary response that peaked faster, day 5 versus 15. The presence of abundant clonotypes contaminating from the bulk population was possible in FACS-sorted repertoires.

This clonotype was observed a few times. Its target is unknown. J is TRBJ2-5 and V is TRBV20-1; perhaps TRBD1 as D (6 bases). Sequencing used PBMCs, obtained 15 days after the yellow fever booster vaccination. This clonotype was sampled from a man aged 30-40 years who received the YFV17D yellow fever vaccine. The CDR3 loop reads CSAPPGASETQYF. Written as DNA, the CDR3 is TGCAGTGCGCCTCCAGGGGCCTCGGAGACCCAGTACTTC.